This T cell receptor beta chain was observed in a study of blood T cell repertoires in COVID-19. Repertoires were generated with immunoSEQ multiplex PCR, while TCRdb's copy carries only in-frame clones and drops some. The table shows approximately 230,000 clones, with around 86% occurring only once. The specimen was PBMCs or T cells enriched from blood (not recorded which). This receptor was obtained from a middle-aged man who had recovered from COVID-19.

The CDR3: CASSRRGTSGRAGSGELFF. The CDR3 DNA is TGTGCCAGCAGCCGCCGCGGGACTAGCGGGAGGGCAGGGTCCGGGGAGCTGTTTTTT. The chain couples TRBV3-1 (or the pseudogene TRBV3-2) to TRBJ2-2; 16 bases are shared with TRBD2. The J segment lost 6 bases and the V segment lost 4 bases, leaving 11 bases of the junction unmatched. CDR1 is LGHDT and CDR2 is YNNKEL in the germline V gene (reference sequence). This CDR3 is built from 19 residues.